The text below deals with one T cell receptor (beta chain). The data derive from a study of blood T cell repertoires in COVID-19. TCRdb keeps only in-frame clones here, not all; method: immunoSEQ multiplex PCR. The sample has approximately 360,000 clones, roughly 86% seen once. CDR1 and CDR2 from the germline V gene are SGDLS and YYNGEE. The CDR3 length is 15 residues. The ends were cut back, 4 bases at V and 2 bases at J, with 14 bases in the middle. The rearrangement uses TRBV9 and TRBJ2-3; tentative D call: TRBD1 (5 bases). The sequencing sample was made of PBMCs or T cells enriched from blood (not recorded which). This TCR derives from a man aged 40-55 years in a cohort exposed to, infected with or recovered from COVID-19 (not recorded which). The CDR3 region is CASSKNRRTTDTQYF. The CDR3 DNA reads as TGTGCCAGCAGCAAGAACAGGCGAACCACAGATACGCAGTATTTT.